This T cell receptor (beta chain) appears in the sequencing data of a study of shared clonotypes between healthy human individuals (dated by TCRdb to the early 2020s). As for the study more broadly: Three men and a couple of women, aged 18 to 49 years, made up the cohort. The study deeply sequenced blood TCR repertoires of roughly five healthy adults to estimate repertoire size and the extent of clonotype sharing between individuals. Between about 0.85 and 10 billion PBMCs per donor were obtained by leukapheresis. For each donor, three plates each were used for CD4 naive and CD4 memory, two plates were used for CD8 naive, and one plate was used for CD8 memory. Libraries were prepared and TCR repertoires were sequenced by different laboratories using diverse techniques, in order to increase sequencing depth and limit assay-specific biases.

The CDR3 contains 13 residues, cysteine and phenylalanine counted. Of the read, only the CDR3 DNA is kept; its 39 bases are in frame from base 1. V is cut back by 7 bases and J by 0 bases, with 5 bases in the junction unmatched. Taken from the germline V gene, the CDR1 and CDR2 loops are SQVTM and ANQGSEA. What the authors observed across the whole study: Because the study included only a small number of donors, the genetic and exposure-history diversity represented was limited. Larger estimated clonotype richness was generally found for naive subsets than for memory subsets. Sampling was restricted to blood, and TCR repertoires in tissues likely differ from the TCR repertoires found in blood. Clonotypes shared by all four sorted-subset donors showed higher generation probabilities than non-shared clonotypes. When several donors were compared, the shared fraction of clonotypes was about 5% for naive CD4, approximately 3.5% for naive CD8, 2% to 2.5% for memory CD4, and 0.35% to 0.5% for memory CD8. Pairwise subsampling led to the expectation that sequencing depth would affect the degree of clonotype sharing among donors. Even with the large sequencing depth, rarefaction of the sorted-subset datasets indicated that sequencing was incomplete.

Turning to this clone: The target of this receptor is not known. No much larger clone exists at a distance of one base, and base qualities are not known.

CD8 naive samples were CD45RO-negative cells positively selected for CCR7, giving a CD45RA+CCR7+ population that excluded TemRA cells. Donors were healthy HIV-negative adults with no recently reported acute infections or vaccinations. All donors were Caucasian adults living in Nashville, Tennessee, USA. Blood was obtained by leukapheresis, after which PBMCs were separated by Ficoll-Histopaque density gradient centrifugation and cryopreserved in liquid nitrogen vapor phase. Analytical flow cytometry was used to check the purity and quantity of each magnetically sorted T cell population. Genomic DNA was isolated from each sorted fraction and quantified by UV absorbance on a Nanodrop 2000c. Using the deep immunoSEQ assay, multiplex PCR amplified TCR CDR3 regions from genomic DNA. Extracted genomic DNA from each cell subset was spread evenly across all wells of several immunoSEQ 96-well plates, with each plate serving as a replicate. For sorted subsets, 200 to 250 ng genomic DNA, equal to 30,000 to 35,000 T cell genomes, was loaded into each replicate PCR. Purified libraries were measured with a Qubit 3.0 fluorometer, size-checked on a Bioanalyzer 2100, and measured again with the KAPA Library Quantification kit. Every immunoSEQ 96-well plate was sequenced on a dedicated single-read 150-cycle Illumina NextSeq 550 flow cell. Processing in the source paper ran as follows. Because the immunoSEQ output held only junctional sequences and lacked quality scores, the filtering could not match the filtering applied to full-length reads. To assign V/J genes and CDR3, sequences were annotated using PyIR, a Python wrapper for IgBLAST v1.9, with IMGT germline references. Reads were removed for weak V/J assignments (E-value above 1e-6), missing CDR3, stop codons, out-of-frame junctions, or ambiguous translated residues. A V3J clonotype was defined by an identical inferred V gene, J gene, and CDR3 amino acid sequence. Percentage overlap between repertoires was computed as shared unique clonotypes divided by the size of the smaller repertoire. Three approaches were used to assess repertoire richness: RTK rarefaction, the Chao1 estimator, and Recon v2.1 estimates of unobserved clonotypes. For all TCRbeta clonotypes obtained by the gDNA method from a handful of donors, generation probabilities were computed with OLGA. The immuneACCESS repertoire file appears here via TCRdb, limited to in-frame rearrangements. These files lack a portion of the clones; in checked studies, under half of the deficit traces to unresolved V genes, and the cause of the others is not known. V and J calls plus clone size are reproduced from that table; the DNA served to infer D and trimming. The sample profile shows about 2 million clones; approximately 95% of them were found once. The top ten clonotypes cover less than 1.5% of the sample.

The rearrangement joined TRBV29-1 to TRBJ2-7, and TRBD1 aligns with 8 junction nucleotides. This clonotype was obtained from a man between 18 and 29 years old in good health. The sequencing input was naive CD8+ T cells sorted from blood. Reading the label with the study, this specimen's cell subset or site is: CD45RA+CCR7+. The CDR3 sequence is CSANRGDSYEQYF. The bases read TGCAGCGCTAACAGGGGGGACTCCTACGAGCAGTACTTC.